This T cell receptor beta chain was identified during a study of blood T cell repertoires in COVID-19. Study in general: The study drew acute and convalescent COVID-19 samples from the United States, Italy and Spain. Nucleic acid was either cDNA or gDNA, and it came from T cells, B-cell-depleted T cells, or PBMCs.

A few counts support this clone. As originally analysed: Counts of nucleated cells, estimated from reference gene primer amplification, were obtained. Clones were read by immunoSEQ multiplex PCR, and TCRdb kept only the in-frame ones, dropping some. V, J and clone size derive from that table, while D and trimming were established from the DNA sequence. The sample yields approximately 94,000 clones, less than 85% seen once. Sequencing input: peripheral blood. The receptor comes from a human donor in a cohort sampled during active COVID-19.

CDR3 coding DNA: TGCGCCAGCAGCTGGGGGCGGGCCCCTGGCGGCTACACCTTC. It encodes CASSWGRAPGGYTF. The J gene is TRBJ1-2, the V gene TRBV5-1; perhaps TRBD1 as D (6 bases). The V gene lost 3 bases and the J gene lost 8 bases, with 17 bases spanning the gap. The CDR3 runs to 14 residues. Germline values: CDR1 SGHRS, CDR2 YFSETQ.